The T cell receptor beta chain under discussion was sequenced for a study of cytomegalovirus exposure and HLA in healthy donors. Notes on the study in general: Through in vitro validation, a few CMV-associated chains were shown to be specific for CMV antigens. Roughly 170 TCR beta chains were listed as cytomegalovirus-associated. In an earlier analysis, in some 600 donors, most V segments appeared productive either ~90% or ~30% of the time.

V was pared by 4 bases and J by 0 bases, with 6 bases of the junction left unmatched. Germline lookup yields CDR1 MRHNA and CDR2 SNTAGT. The CDR3 loop spans 18 amino acids. Remarks on this clone: As yet, its antigen is unknown.

Both 60 Vbeta primers and 13 Jbeta primers went into the PCR. In the source study's methods: Approximately 80 million unique TCR beta chains, approximately 11 million of them shared, were counted by a later analysis. The repertoire was sequenced with immunoSEQ multiplex PCR; TCRdb's copy has only in-frame clones and lacks some. Clone size and the V and J calls come from that table; the DNA yielded D and trimming. The table gives roughly 80,000 clones; the top ten clones make up roughly 13% of it. Sequencing was done on a sample of PBMCs. The chain links TRBV6-4 to TRBJ2-2; 12 nucleotides line up with TRBD2. The source of this sequence is a man aged 50 to 60 in good health and CMV-seropositive. The CDR3 is CASSASTSGGANTGELFF. CDR3 nucleotides: TGTGCCAGCAGTGCCTCGACTAGCGGGGGTGCGAACACCGGGGAGCTGTTTTTT.